One T cell receptor beta chain is described in this entry. Each CDR3 protein is one row after TCRdb ran MiXCR on the RT-PCR reads. The sample has about 700,000 distinct CDR3 sequences, over 12% seen once. With 10 bases removed from V and 7 bases from J, the gap between germline ends came to 20 bases. The CDR3 length is 14 residues. The V gene's germline CDR1 is MDHEN and CDR2 SYDVKM. This clonotype was sampled from a female donor in good health, serving as a healthy control. The sample taken for sequencing was memory CD4+ T cells from blood. The rearrangement joins TRBV28 to TRBJ2-4; perhaps TRBD1 as D (5 bases). The CDR3 DNA is TGTGCCATCCGTCGACAGATGTCCTCGAACATTCAGTACTTC. Its translation: CAIRRQMSSNIQYF. Together with reference TRBV28 and TRBJ2-4, the CDR3 gives the full variable domain: DVKVTQSSRYLVKRTGEKVFLECVQDMDHENMFWYRQDPGLGLRLIYFSYDVKMKEKGDIPEGYSVSREKKERFSLILESASTNQTSMYLCAIRRQMSSNIQYFGAGTRLSVL.